This T cell receptor beta chain derives from a study of CD8+ T cells in alopecia areata. At the level of the study: Tofacitinib therapy lasting 6 to 18 months was followed by 6 months off drug.

Germline-derived CDR1 and CDR2 are SGHVS and FNYEAQ. The V gene lost 2 bases and the J gene lost 4 bases, with 8 bases spanning the gap. This CDR3 has 13 amino acids. Documented treatment: oral pan-JAK inhibitor, 5-10 mg twice daily. Researchers gathered lesional scalp punch biopsies and peripheral blood from patients with alopecia areata. Isolated RNA was reverse transcribed into cDNA used as the sequencing template. Produced via immunoSEQ multiplex PCR; TCRdb's table is partial and in-frame only. The sample records around 5,600 clones, under 75% being singletons. V is TRBV7-6 and J is TRBJ2-5; the D is unclear. The TCR was taken from a human donor with alopecia areata. The material was skin, obtained at approximately week 30, from a patient treated with tofacitinib. This chain's CDR3 is CASSLLVLETQYF. The DNA of the CDR3 is TGTGCCAGCAGCTTATTGGTTCTAGAGACCCAGTACTTC.